The T cell receptor (beta chain) under discussion was sequenced for a study of blood T cell repertoires in COVID-19. The overall study: Acute and convalescent COVID-19 samples came from the United States, Italy and Spain.

All enrollees were roughly 18 to 95 years old and from about 24 US areas. Symptom resolution, clearance, or two negative PCRs marked the recovered donors of Cohort 3. Per the authors' pipeline: It was from reference gene primer amplification that nucleated cell counts were estimated. Clones were read by immunoSEQ multiplex PCR, and TCRdb kept only the in-frame ones, dropping some. V and J calls plus clone size are reproduced from that table; the DNA served to infer D and trimming. The sample holds 280,000 or so clones, 87% seen once. The length of the CDR3 is 13 residues. Trimming left V 5 bases short and J 0 bases short, with 2 bases between. Looked up from germline, CDR1 is SGHNT and CDR2 is YENEEA.

The chain uses TRBV11-3 and TRBJ2-6; D remains ambiguous. The TCR comes from a woman aged 40-49 years who had recovered from COVID-19. Sequencing input: PBMCs or T cells enriched from blood (not recorded which). The CDR3 spells CASSLSGANVLTF. The DNA for the CDR3 is TGTGCCAGCAGCCTCTCTGGGGCCAACGTCCTGACTTTC.